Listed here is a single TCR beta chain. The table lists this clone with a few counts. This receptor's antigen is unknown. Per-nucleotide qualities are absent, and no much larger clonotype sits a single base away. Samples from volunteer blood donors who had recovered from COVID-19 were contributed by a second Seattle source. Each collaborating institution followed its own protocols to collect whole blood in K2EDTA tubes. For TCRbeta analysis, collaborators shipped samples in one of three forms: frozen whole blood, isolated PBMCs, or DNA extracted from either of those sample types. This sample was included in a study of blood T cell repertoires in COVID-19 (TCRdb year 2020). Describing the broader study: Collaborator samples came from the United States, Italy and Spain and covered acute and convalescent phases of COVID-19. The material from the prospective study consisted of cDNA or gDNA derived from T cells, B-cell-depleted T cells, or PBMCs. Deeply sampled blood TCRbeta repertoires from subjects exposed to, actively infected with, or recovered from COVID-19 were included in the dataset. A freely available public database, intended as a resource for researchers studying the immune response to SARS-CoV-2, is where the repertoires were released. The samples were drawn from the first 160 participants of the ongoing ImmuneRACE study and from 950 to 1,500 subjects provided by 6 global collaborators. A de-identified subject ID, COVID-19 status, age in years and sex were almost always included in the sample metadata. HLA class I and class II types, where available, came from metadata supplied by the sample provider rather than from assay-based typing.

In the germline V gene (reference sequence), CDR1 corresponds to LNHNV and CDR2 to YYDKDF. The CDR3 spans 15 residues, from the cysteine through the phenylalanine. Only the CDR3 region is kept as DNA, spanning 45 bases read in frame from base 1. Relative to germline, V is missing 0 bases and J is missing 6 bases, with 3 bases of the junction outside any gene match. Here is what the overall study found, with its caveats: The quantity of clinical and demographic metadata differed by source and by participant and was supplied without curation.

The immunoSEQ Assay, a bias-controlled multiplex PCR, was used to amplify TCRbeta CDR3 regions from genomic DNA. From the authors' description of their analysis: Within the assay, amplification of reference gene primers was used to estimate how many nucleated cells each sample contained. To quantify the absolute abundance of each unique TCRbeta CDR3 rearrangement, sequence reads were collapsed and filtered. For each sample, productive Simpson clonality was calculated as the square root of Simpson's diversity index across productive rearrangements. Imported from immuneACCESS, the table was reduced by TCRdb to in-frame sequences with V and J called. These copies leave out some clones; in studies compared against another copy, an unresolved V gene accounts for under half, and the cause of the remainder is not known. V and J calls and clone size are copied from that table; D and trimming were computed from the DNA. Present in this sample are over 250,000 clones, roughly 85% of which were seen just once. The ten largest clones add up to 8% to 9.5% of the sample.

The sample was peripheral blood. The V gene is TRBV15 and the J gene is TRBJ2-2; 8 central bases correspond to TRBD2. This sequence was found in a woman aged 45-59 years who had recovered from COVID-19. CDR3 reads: CATSRDGGASGELFF. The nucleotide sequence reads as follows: TGTGCCACCAGCAGAGACGGGGGGGCTTCCGGGGAGCTGTTTTTT.